Given below is one T cell receptor (beta chain) in context. Its cognate antigen is unknown. The record originates from a study of cytomegalovirus exposure and HLA in healthy donors. Across the whole study: Some 85 million unique TCRs, all from HLA-typed donors, were included in an early release of the data. General study points: When a later analysis compared HLA-associated TCR beta chains with equally common others, the HLA-associated chains turned out to be more clonally expanded and to have lower generation probabilities.

CDR3 size: 16 residues. CDR1 and CDR2 (germline): SGHTA, FQGNSA. V was pared by 0 bases and J by 5 bases, with 4 bases of the junction left unmatched. 60 Vbeta and 13 Jbeta primers were used in PCR. Authors' methods: Unique TCR beta chains totaled 65 million to 95 million in a later count, with roughly 11 million of them shared. The table came from immunoSEQ multiplex PCR; TCRdb's copy has only in-frame clones and leaves some out. The DNA gave D and trimming, while V, J and clone size come from that table. There are fewer than 200,000 clones in the sample; approximately 80% occur only once, and 0.77% lies in the top ten.

The sequence derives from a young woman in good health and CMV-seronegative. The chain is built from TRBV7-2 and TRBJ2-3; TRBD2 matches 11 bases. The sample comprised PBMCs. In DNA form, the CDR3 reads TGTGCCAGCAGCTTAGCCCTAGCGGGAGGTTTAGATACGCAGTATTTT. It yields the protein CASSLALAGGLDTQYF.